These T cell receptor beta chains were read from a single sample in a study of blood T cells in healthy people across ages. TCRdb processed the 5' RACE reads anew with MiXCR; each CDR3 protein has one entry. The repertoire includes hundreds of thousands of distinct CDR3 sequences, around 43% of them detected once, and around 18% sits in the top ten. Material: blood. Receptors originate from a man between 60 and 70 years old in good health. CDR3s include the opening cysteine and the closing phenylalanine or tryptophan. Fields, in order: clone size, D gene, CDR3 length, J gene, V gene, CDR3 protein, CDR3 DNA. The D gene is left open where the match is weak. Not every row has a clone size; where given, it reads once, few, many or a size class.

clone_size: few; d_call: TRBD1; cdr3_length: 16; j_call: TRBJ2-2; v_call: TRBV3-1; cdr3_aa: CASRATGTVNTGELFF; cdr3_nt: TGTGCCAGCAGGGCCACCGGGACAGTAAACACCGGGGAGCTGTTTTTT
clone_size: NA; d_call: TRBD1; cdr3_length: 15; j_call: TRBJ1-6; v_call: TRBV12-3/TRBV12-4; cdr3_aa: CASSFGTRGNSPLHF; cdr3_nt: TGTGCCAGCAGTTTTGGCACCAGGGGGAATTCACCCCTCCACTTT
clone_size: NA; d_call: TRBD1; cdr3_length: 16; j_call: TRBJ1-1; v_call: TRBV4-3; cdr3_aa: CASSPKHRGTGTEAFF; cdr3_nt: TGCGCCAGCAGCCCCAAGCACAGGGGAACGGGCACTGAAGCTTTCTTT
clone_size: NA; d_call: NA; cdr3_length: 14; j_call: TRBJ2-5; v_call: TRBV9; cdr3_aa: CASSVAGSEETQYF; cdr3_nt: TGTGCCAGCAGCGTAGCCGGGAGCGAAGAGACCCAGTACTTC
clone_size: NA; d_call: NA; cdr3_length: 16; j_call: TRBJ2-1; v_call: TRBV7-9; cdr3_aa: CASGDGLSSSYNEQFF; cdr3_nt: TGTGCCAGCGGGGATGGACTCTCAAGCTCCTACAATGAGCAGTTCTTC
clone_size: NA; d_call: NA; cdr3_length: 15; j_call: TRBJ1-2; v_call: TRBV6-1; cdr3_aa: CASSEARTSNYGYTF; cdr3_nt: TGTGCCAGCAGTGAAGCGCGGACATCTAACTATGGCTACACCTTC
clone_size: NA; d_call: NA; cdr3_length: 14; j_call: TRBJ1-2; v_call: TRBV6-5; cdr3_aa: CASRSHSLGYGYTF; cdr3_nt: TGTGCCAGCAGGTCCCACAGCTTAGGATATGGCTACACCTTC
clone_size: NA; d_call: NA; cdr3_length: 13; j_call: TRBJ2-5; v_call: TRBV28; cdr3_aa: CASSRDPQETQYF; cdr3_nt: TGTGCCAGCAGCCGGGACCCCCAAGAGACCCAGTACTTC
clone_size: NA; d_call: TRBD1; cdr3_length: 13; j_call: TRBJ2-5; v_call: TRBV3-1; cdr3_aa: CASSQDTRTGEYF; cdr3_nt: TGTGCCAGCAGCCAAGATACGAGAACAGGGGAGTACTTC
clone_size: NA; d_call: NA; cdr3_length: 12; j_call: TRBJ1-1; v_call: TRBV4-3; cdr3_aa: CASSQAAGSAFF; cdr3_nt: TGCGCCAGCAGCCAAGCGGCAGGGTCAGCTTTCTTT
clone_size: NA; d_call: NA; cdr3_length: 12; j_call: TRBJ2-5; v_call: TRBV20-1; cdr3_aa: CSARSGQETQYF; cdr3_nt: TGCAGTGCTAGAAGCGGACAAGAGACCCAGTACTTC
clone_size: NA; d_call: TRBD1; cdr3_length: 13; j_call: TRBJ2-5; v_call: TRBV6-2/TRBV6-3; cdr3_aa: CASRKTGSETQYF; cdr3_nt: TGTGCCAGCAGGAAGACAGGGTCAGAGACCCAGTACTTC
clone_size: NA; d_call: NA; cdr3_length: 15; j_call: TRBJ1-5; v_call: TRBV6-1; cdr3_aa: CASSEKRGADQPQHF; cdr3_nt: TGTGCCAGCAGTGAAAAGCGGGGAGCTGACCAGCCCCAGCATTTT
clone_size: NA; d_call: TRBD1; cdr3_length: 15; j_call: TRBJ2-1; v_call: TRBV7-9; cdr3_aa: CASSLGDRGYNEQFF; cdr3_nt: TGTGCCAGCAGTTTAGGGGACAGAGGATACAATGAGCAGTTCTTC
clone_size: NA; d_call: NA; cdr3_length: 17; j_call: TRBJ1-2; v_call: TRBV5-1; cdr3_aa: CASSPGVRRRLNYGYTF; cdr3_nt: TGCGCCAGCAGCCCTGGCGTGAGGCGAAGATTAAACTATGGCTACACCTTC
clone_size: NA; d_call: TRBD1; cdr3_length: 15; j_call: TRBJ1-6; v_call: TRBV20-1; cdr3_aa: CSARATGQGVSPLHF; cdr3_nt: TGCAGTGCTAGGGCGACGGGACAGGGTGTGTCACCCCTCCACTTT
clone_size: NA; d_call: NA; cdr3_length: 13; j_call: TRBJ2-7; v_call: TRBV5-1; cdr3_aa: CASSPAVRDEQYF; cdr3_nt: TGCGCCAGCAGCCCCGCGGTAAGGGACGAGCAGTACTTC
clone_size: NA; d_call: TRBD2; cdr3_length: 16; j_call: TRBJ2-3; v_call: TRBV12-3/TRBV12-4; cdr3_aa: CASTLSGAVREDTQYF; cdr3_nt: TGTGCCAGCACCCTAAGCGGGGCGGTACGGGAAGATACGCAGTATTTT
clone_size: few; d_call: NA; cdr3_length: 15; j_call: TRBJ2-2; v_call: TRBV7-8; cdr3_aa: CASSPTGGNTGELFF; cdr3_nt: TGTGCCAGCAGTCCTACCGGAGGAAACACCGGGGAGCTGTTTTTT
clone_size: few; d_call: NA; cdr3_length: 13; j_call: TRBJ2-7; v_call: TRBV7-2; cdr3_aa: CASRAGTQYEQYF; cdr3_nt: TGTGCCAGCCGAGCCGGGACTCAGTACGAGCAGTACTTC
clone_size: many; d_call: TRBD2; cdr3_length: 14; j_call: TRBJ2-7; v_call: TRBV6-5; cdr3_aa: CASSATSGTYEQYF; cdr3_nt: TGTGCCAGCAGCGCGACTAGCGGAACCTACGAGCAGTACTTC
clone_size: NA; d_call: TRBD1; cdr3_length: 13; j_call: TRBJ2-5; v_call: TRBV12-3/TRBV12-4; cdr3_aa: CASIGQGVETQYF; cdr3_nt: TGTGCCAGTATAGGACAGGGGGTAGAGACCCAGTACTTC
clone_size: many; d_call: NA; cdr3_length: 16; j_call: TRBJ2-1; v_call: TRBV24-1; cdr3_aa: CATSEGGSSSYNEQFF; cdr3_nt: TGTGCCACCAGTGAGGGGGGTTCCAGCTCCTACAATGAGCAGTTCTTC
clone_size: NA; d_call: NA; cdr3_length: 12; j_call: TRBJ1-5; v_call: TRBV20-1; cdr3_aa: CSAVRGGQPQHF; cdr3_nt: TGCAGTGCTGTACGGGGAGGTCAGCCCCAGCATTTT
clone_size: NA; d_call: NA; cdr3_length: 13; j_call: TRBJ2-1; v_call: TRBV11-2; cdr3_aa: CASTTLGAHEQFF; cdr3_nt: TGTGCCAGCACCACACTTGGGGCTCATGAGCAGTTCTTC
clone_size: NA; d_call: NA; cdr3_length: 13; j_call: TRBJ1-5; v_call: TRBV30; cdr3_aa: CAWTRGGNQPQHF; cdr3_nt: TGTGCCTGGACCAGGGGAGGTAATCAGCCCCAGCATTTT
clone_size: NA; d_call: NA; cdr3_length: 16; j_call: TRBJ1-1; v_call: TRBV7-2; cdr3_aa: CASSSQPGHMNTEAFF; cdr3_nt: TGTGCCAGCAGCTCGCAACCGGGACACATGAACACTGAAGCTTTCTTT
clone_size: few; d_call: TRBD2; cdr3_length: 18; j_call: TRBJ2-7; v_call: TRBV5-1; cdr3_aa: CASSLAPGGGGNFYEQYF; cdr3_nt: TGCGCCAGCAGCTTGGCTCCAGGCGGGGGGGGCAACTTCTACGAGCAGTACTTC
clone_size: few; d_call: NA; cdr3_length: 15; j_call: TRBJ2-7; v_call: TRBV18; cdr3_aa: CASAYSRGQVDEQYF; cdr3_nt: TGTGCCAGCGCCTATTCCCGGGGCCAGGTGGACGAGCAGTACTTC
clone_size: NA; d_call: NA; cdr3_length: 16; j_call: TRBJ2-2; v_call: TRBV4-1; cdr3_aa: CASSPSGSRNTGELFF; cdr3_nt: TGCGCCAGCAGCCCCTCGGGGTCGCGGAACACCGGGGAGCTGTTTTTT
clone_size: NA; d_call: TRBD1; cdr3_length: 15; j_call: TRBJ2-5; v_call: TRBV18; cdr3_aa: CASSPYRGAEETQYF; cdr3_nt: TGTGCCAGCTCACCATACAGGGGGGCGGAAGAGACCCAGTACTTC
clone_size: NA; d_call: TRBD1; cdr3_length: 15; j_call: TRBJ1-2; v_call: TRBV7-2; cdr3_aa: CASSLNPGTGGGYTF; cdr3_nt: TGTGCCAGCAGCTTAAATCCCGGGACAGGGGGCGGCTACACCTTC
clone_size: NA; d_call: NA; cdr3_length: 15; j_call: TRBJ1-6; v_call: TRBV7-9; cdr3_aa: CASNEYPADNSPLHF; cdr3_nt: TGTGCCAGCAACGAATACCCAGCCGATAATTCACCCCTCCACTTT
clone_size: many; d_call: NA; cdr3_length: 13; j_call: TRBJ2-7; v_call: TRBV10-1; cdr3_aa: CASSEGSSYEQYF; cdr3_nt: TGCGCCAGCAGTGAGGGCAGTTCCTACGAGCAGTACTTC
clone_size: NA; d_call: TRBD2; cdr3_length: 17; j_call: TRBJ2-7; v_call: TRBV7-8; cdr3_aa: CASSLRRGGGAYNEQYF; cdr3_nt: TGTGCCAGCAGCTTACGGCGGGGCGGGGGGGCCTACAATGAGCAGTACTTC
clone_size: NA; d_call: NA; cdr3_length: 15; j_call: TRBJ1-2; v_call: TRBV20-1; cdr3_aa: CSARISDRTLYGYTF; cdr3_nt: TGCAGTGCTAGAATTTCAGACAGGACCCTCTATGGCTACACCTTC
clone_size: NA; d_call: TRBD2; cdr3_length: 15; j_call: TRBJ2-1; v_call: TRBV20-1; cdr3_aa: CSASSGTSGINEQFF; cdr3_nt: TGCAGTGCTAGTTCTGGGACTAGCGGGATTAATGAGCAGTTCTTC
clone_size: few; d_call: NA; cdr3_length: 14; j_call: TRBJ1-1; v_call: TRBV5-6; cdr3_aa: CASSLVGSPDEAFF; cdr3_nt: TGTGCCAGCAGCTTGGTGGGTTCCCCCGATGAAGCTTTCTTT
clone_size: NA; d_call: NA; cdr3_length: 12; j_call: TRBJ2-7; v_call: TRBV20-1; cdr3_aa: CSARGETYEQYF; cdr3_nt: TGCAGTGCTAGAGGGGAAACCTACGAGCAGTACTTC
clone_size: NA; d_call: NA; cdr3_length: 13; j_call: TRBJ2-3; v_call: TRBV7-2; cdr3_aa: CASRDVGRDTQYF; cdr3_nt: TGTGCCAGCCGCGACGTGGGGAGGGATACGCAGTATTTT
clone_size: few; d_call: NA; cdr3_length: 12; j_call: TRBJ2-1; v_call: TRBV29-1; cdr3_aa: CSVHRDQQAPFF; cdr3_nt: TGCAGCGTCCACCGGGACCAACAGGCCCCGTTCTTC
clone_size: NA; d_call: NA; cdr3_length: 14; j_call: TRBJ2-3; v_call: TRBV6-6; cdr3_aa: CASTPRSSTDTQYF; cdr3_nt: TGTGCCAGCACCCCCAGGAGTAGCACAGATACGCAGTATTTT
clone_size: few; d_call: NA; cdr3_length: 16; j_call: TRBJ2-7; v_call: TRBV11-2; cdr3_aa: CASSPPGAPSSYEQYF; cdr3_nt: TGTGCCAGCAGCCCCCCTGGGGCACCGAGCTCCTACGAGCAGTACTTC
clone_size: NA; d_call: TRBD2; cdr3_length: 12; j_call: TRBJ2-5; v_call: TRBV29-1; cdr3_aa: CASGGVQETQYF; cdr3_nt: TGCGCGTCTGGGGGGGTCCAAGAGACCCAGTACTTC
clone_size: NA; d_call: TRBD1; cdr3_length: 15; j_call: TRBJ2-1; v_call: TRBV12-3/TRBV12-4; cdr3_aa: CASSSPDRGLNEQFF; cdr3_nt: TGTGCCAGCAGTTCCCCGGACAGGGGGCTGAATGAGCAGTTCTTC
clone_size: NA; d_call: NA; cdr3_length: 14; j_call: TRBJ2-5; v_call: TRBV9; cdr3_aa: CASSVGSAQETQYF; cdr3_nt: TGTGCCAGCAGCGTAGGTTCGGCCCAAGAGACCCAGTACTTC
clone_size: NA; d_call: TRBD1; cdr3_length: 17; j_call: TRBJ1-4; v_call: TRBV7-9; cdr3_aa: CASSLEWTGGDNEKLFF; cdr3_nt: TGTGCCAGCAGCTTAGAGTGGACAGGGGGTGATAATGAAAAACTGTTTTTT
clone_size: NA; d_call: NA; cdr3_length: 16; j_call: TRBJ2-3; v_call: TRBV5-6; cdr3_aa: CASRSTGRKSTDTQYF; cdr3_nt: TGTGCCAGCAGGAGTACGGGGAGGAAGAGCACAGATACGCAGTATTTT
clone_size: few; d_call: NA; cdr3_length: 13; j_call: TRBJ2-7; v_call: TRBV6-2/TRBV6-3; cdr3_aa: CASSGVSLGEQYF; cdr3_nt: TGTGCCAGCAGTGGAGTTTCCCTTGGCGAGCAGTACTTC
clone_size: NA; d_call: NA; cdr3_length: 11; j_call: TRBJ2-5; v_call: TRBV20-1; cdr3_aa: CSATLGETQYF; cdr3_nt: TGCAGTGCTACCCTGGGGGAGACCCAGTACTTC
clone_size: NA; d_call: NA; cdr3_length: 17; j_call: TRBJ2-7; v_call: TRBV3-1; cdr3_aa: CASSQDRGRTGTGEQYF; cdr3_nt: TGTGCCAGCAGCCAAGATAGAGGTAGAACAGGGACGGGCGAGCAGTACTTC
clone_size: NA; d_call: NA; cdr3_length: 14; j_call: TRBJ1-6; v_call: TRBV6-1; cdr3_aa: CASSLDTKNSPLHF; cdr3_nt: TGTGCCAGCAGTCTGGACACAAAAAATTCACCCCTCCACTTT
clone_size: NA; d_call: NA; cdr3_length: 15; j_call: TRBJ1-6; v_call: TRBV27; cdr3_aa: CASSPPGKDNSPLHF; cdr3_nt: TGTGCCAGCAGTCCCCCGGGCAAAGATAATTCACCCCTCCACTTT
clone_size: few; d_call: NA; cdr3_length: 14; j_call: TRBJ1-1; v_call: TRBV27; cdr3_aa: CASTEEQLNTEAFF; cdr3_nt: TGTGCCAGCACTGAGGAACAGTTGAACACTGAAGCTTTCTTT
clone_size: NA; d_call: TRBD2; cdr3_length: 15; j_call: TRBJ2-5; v_call: TRBV7-6; cdr3_aa: CASSLGVGGQETQYF; cdr3_nt: TGTGCCAGCAGCTTGGGAGTCGGGGGGCAAGAGACCCAGTACTTC
clone_size: NA; d_call: NA; cdr3_length: 14; j_call: TRBJ2-3; v_call: TRBV10-3; cdr3_aa: CAISVTGSTDTQYF; cdr3_nt: TGTGCCATCAGTGTCACAGGGAGCACAGATACGCAGTATTTT
clone_size: NA; d_call: TRBD1; cdr3_length: 14; j_call: TRBJ2-7; v_call: TRBV20-1; cdr3_aa: CSARGTGGVDEQYF; cdr3_nt: TGCAGTGCTAGAGGGACAGGGGGTGTCGACGAGCAGTACTTC
clone_size: NA; d_call: TRBD1; cdr3_length: 14; j_call: TRBJ2-1; v_call: TRBV20-1; cdr3_aa: CSARRQGQYNEQFF; cdr3_nt: TGCAGTGCCCGTCGACAGGGTCAGTACAATGAGCAGTTCTTC